The clone carrying this T cell receptor (beta chain) was recorded a few times. Its specificity is not known. Donors contributed one heparinised blood draw apiece, averaging roughly 0.12 L. Every isolated RNA sample was fully reverse transcribed, so sequencing captured expressed TCRB transcripts. Sequencing used immunoSEQ multiplex PCR; TCRdb keeps in-frame clones, though not all of them. Here the sample spans more than 300,000 clones, roughly 12% being singletons. This entry is derived from a study of beta chain features in type 1 diabetes. Notes on the study in general: Cells that show high TCR expression could be over-represented by cDNA sequencing. The study found moderately but significantly shorter TCRB CDR3s in all four CD4+ subsets of Type 1 diabetes patients.

The TCR comes from a young woman with type 1 diabetes. Sample: naive CD4+ T cells from blood.

CDR3 coding DNA: TGTGCCAGCAGCTCCCGGACAGGCGGTTCCACTGAAGCTTTCTTT. Translating it yields CASSSRTGGSTEAFF. The genes are TRBV7-2 and TRBJ1-1, with 7 bases lining up with TRBD1. Germline lookup yields CDR1 SGHTA and CDR2 FQGNSA. After removal of 4 bases from V and 4 bases from J, the junction contained 9 bases not matched to a gene. The CDR3 spans 15 residues.